The 11 T cell receptor beta chains given below trace back to one sample, sequenced in a study of PD-L1 blockade in urothelial cancer. TCRdb's copy holds only in-frame clones and misses some; the assay was immunoSEQ multiplex PCR. The sample yields roughly 39,000 clones, 90% to 95% seen once. Time point meaning: pretreatment peripheral blood. The sample here was PBMCs, taken around atezolizumab (anti-PD-L1) treatment. The receptors stem from a woman aged 55-75 years with urothelial cancer.

V usage is TRBV5-1 and J usage is TRBJ1-1; 8 nucleotides line up with TRBD1. The CDR3 has 16 residues. Trimming at V came to 0 bases and at J to 2 bases, leaving 6 bases not matched to a gene. Germline V gene sequence: CDR1 SGHRS, CDR2 YFSETQ. The CDR3 sequence is CASSLDTGTGNTEAFF. The CDR3 DNA reads as TGCGCCAGCAGCTTGGATACCGGGACAGGCAACACTGAAGCTTTCTTT.

The chain carries TRBV28 and TRBJ2-1; 10 bases align to TRBD2. The CDR3 has 18 amino acids. Per germline, CDR1 MDHEN and CDR2 SYDVKM. The ends lost 3 bases at V and 2 bases at J; junction bases unmatched: 10. The CDR3 coding sequence is TGTGCCAGCAGTTTCACCTCTGCTAGCGGGAGTACCTACAATGAGCAGTTCTTC. Translated, it gives CASSFTSASGSTYNEQFF. Combining the CDR3 with reference TRBV28 and TRBJ2-1 gives the whole variable domain DVKVTQSSRYLVKRTGEKVFLECVQDMDHENMFWYRQDPGLGLRLIYFSYDVKMKEKGDIPEGYSVSREKKERFSLILESASTNQTSMYLCASSFTSASGSTYNEQFFGPGTRLTVL.

This clone was recorded only once. The chain joins TRBV19 to TRBJ2-7; 7 bases map to TRBD2. CDR1 is LNHDA, CDR2 SQIVND, per germline (reference sequence). The CDR3 loop spans 15 amino acids. J gave up 3 bases and V 3 bases, and 8 bases lay outside the gene matches. CDR3 sequence reads: CASSISSGSVYEQYF. Written as DNA, the CDR3 is TGTGCCAGTAGTATCTCTAGCGGATCGGTCTACGAGCAGTACTTC. Variable domain in full (rest from reference TRBV19 and TRBJ2-7): DGGITQSPKYLFRKEGQNVTLSCEQNLNHDAMYWYRQDPGQGLRLIYYSQIVNDFQKGDIAEGYSVSREKKESFPLTVTSAQKNPTAFYLCASSISSGSVYEQYFGPGTRLTVT.

This clone was picked up a small number of times. J is TRBJ1-2 and V is TRBV4-1; 8 bases are a match to TRBD1. V lost 1 base, J lost 0 bases, and 1 base stayed unmatched. Looked up from germline, CDR1 is MGHRA and CDR2 is YSYEKL. The CDR3 consists of 15 residues. The CDR3 reads CASSQVDRANYGYTF. Here the CDR3 DNA reads TGCGCCAGCAGCCAAGTGGACAGGGCTAACTATGGCTACACCTTC.

V is TRBV28 and J is TRBJ1-2; D gene ambiguous. This CDR3 has 12 residues. CDR1 is MDHEN, CDR2 SYDVKM, per germline. Trimming shortened V by 2 bases and J by 5 bases, and 6 bases separated the two germline ends. CDR3 nucleotides: TGTGCCAGCAGTTTAACAGAGTATGGCTACACCTTC. Translation: CASSLTEYGYTF.

The genes are TRBV7-3 and TRBJ2-1, with 12 bases identical to TRBD2. The junction had 3 bases not matched to a gene; V was cut back by 5 bases and J by 13 bases. CDR3 length: 12 amino acids. From germline, CDR1 is SGHTA and CDR2 FQGTGA. In nucleotides, the CDR3 is TGTGCCAGCAGCGTACTAGCGGGAGGTCAGTTCTTC. This sequence encodes CASSVLAGGQFF. The whole variable domain, remainder taken from reference TRBV7-3 and TRBJ2-1, is GAGVSQTPSNKVTEKGKYVELRCDPISGHTALYWYRQSLGQGPEFLIYFQGTGAADDSGLPNDRFFAVRPEGSVSTLKIQRTERGDSAVYLCASSVLAGGQFFGPGTRLTVL.

This sequence joins TRBV28 and TRBJ2-5, with D possibly being TRBD2 (5 bases). Trimming stripped 1 base from V and 5 bases from J, with 14 bases between. This CDR3 contains 15 residues. CDR1 and CDR2 (germline): MDHEN, SYDVKM. The CDR3 loop is CASSLSRGSWETQYF. The CDR3 DNA reads as TGTGCCAGCAGTTTATCTCGGGGTAGCTGGGAGACCCAGTACTTC.

The genes are TRBV5-6 and TRBJ2-7, with 8 bases aligning to TRBD1. Germline assignment: CDR1 SGHDT and CDR2 YYEEEE. The length of the CDR3 is 15 residues. Germline trimming cut 0 bases from V and 2 bases from J; bases unmatched to any gene: 4. The CDR3 DNA follows: TGTGCCAGCAGCTTGGTAGGACAGGGAACCTACGAGCAGTACTTC. Residues: CASSLVGQGTYEQYF.

The chain employs TRBV5-1 and TRBJ2-1; TRBD1 aligns across 9 bases. In germline, CDR1 is SGHRS, CDR2 YFSETQ. V lost 4 bases, J lost 3 bases, and 5 bases stayed unmatched. The CDR3 runs 15 residues. The DNA of the CDR3 is TGCGCCAGCAGCGGGGGACAGGGAAACTACAATGAGCAGTTCTTC. Residues: CASSGGQGNYNEQFF. Based on the CDR3 plus reference TRBV5-1 and TRBJ2-1, the full variable domain is KAGVTQTPRYLIKTRGQQVTLSCSPISGHRSVSWYQQTPGQGLQFLFEYFSETQRNKGNFPGRFSGRQFSNSRSEMNVSTLELGDSALYLCASSGGQGNYNEQFFGPGTRLTVL.

The V gene is TRBV5-5, the J gene TRBJ2-7; perhaps TRBD1 as D (6 bases). Per germline, CDR1 SGHKS and CDR2 YYEKEE (reference sequence). The CDR3 contains 13 residues. V lost 4 bases and J 4 bases, leaving 12 bases between the germline ends. The CDR3 bases are TGTGCCAGCAGCGACAGGAGTTTTTACGAGCAGTACTTC. It translates to CASSDRSFYEQYF.

The rearrangement uses TRBV11-3 and TRBJ2-1; 7 nucleotides match TRBD2. This CDR3 has 13 residues. Germline CDR1 SGHNT, CDR2 YENEEA. The junction had 2 bases not matched to a gene; V was cut back by 4 bases and J by 5 bases. CDR3 nucleotides: TGTGCCAGCAGCTCGGGACTAAACAATGAGCAGTTCTTC. The encoded protein is CASSSGLNNEQFF.